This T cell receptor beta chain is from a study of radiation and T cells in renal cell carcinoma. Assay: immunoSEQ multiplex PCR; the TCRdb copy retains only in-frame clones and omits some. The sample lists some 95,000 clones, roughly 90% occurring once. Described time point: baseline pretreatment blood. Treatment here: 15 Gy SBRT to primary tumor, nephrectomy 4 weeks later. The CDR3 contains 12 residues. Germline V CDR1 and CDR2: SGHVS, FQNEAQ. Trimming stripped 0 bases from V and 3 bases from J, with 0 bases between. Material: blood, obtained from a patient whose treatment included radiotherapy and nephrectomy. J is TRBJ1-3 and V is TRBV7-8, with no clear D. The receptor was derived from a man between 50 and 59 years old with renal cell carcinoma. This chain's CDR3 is CASSLAGNTIYF. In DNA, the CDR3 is TGTGCCAGCAGCTTAGCTGGAAACACCATATATTTT.